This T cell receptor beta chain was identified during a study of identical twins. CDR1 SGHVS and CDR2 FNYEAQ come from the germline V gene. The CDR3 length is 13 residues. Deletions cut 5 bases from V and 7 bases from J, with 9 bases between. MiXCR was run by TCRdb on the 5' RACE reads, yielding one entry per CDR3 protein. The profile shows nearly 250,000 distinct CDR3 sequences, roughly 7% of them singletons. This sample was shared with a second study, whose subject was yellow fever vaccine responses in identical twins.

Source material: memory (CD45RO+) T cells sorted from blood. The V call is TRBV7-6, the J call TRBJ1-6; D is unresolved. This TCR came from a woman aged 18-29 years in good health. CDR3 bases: TGTGCCAGCAGCCCCTCGTGGAATTCACCCCTCCACTTT. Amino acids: CASSPSWNSPLHF.